This T cell receptor beta chain was captured by sequencing in a study of T cells after yellow fever vaccination. Findings of the study overall: Although the secondary response was weaker, it peaked faster, at day 5 versus 15.

This clonotype was seen a handful of times. The antigen remains unidentified. Trimming took off 0 bases at V and 2 bases at J, with 11 bases between the two ends. This CDR3 is built from 15 residues. The authors made TCR cDNA by 5'RACE template switching, adding a universal primer site and UMIs. MiXCR, applied by TCRdb to the 5' RACE reads, yields one record per CDR3 protein. This repertoire shows under 300,000 distinct CDR3 sequences, about 7% found once; its top ten account for approximately 0.84%. Sequenced here: CD4+ T cells sorted from PBMCs, sampled 15 days after the yellow fever booster vaccination. The receptor was isolated from a man aged 30-40 years who received the YFV17D yellow fever vaccine. The chain recombines TRBV12-3 or TRBV12-4 with TRBJ2-7; D is uncertain. DNA of the CDR3: TGTGCCAGCAGTTTAGCGCGCAGCCTAACCTACGAGCAGTACTTC. Its translation is CASSLARSLTYEQYF.